This TCR beta chain was observed in a study of T cell repertoires in cytomegalovirus infection. Each CDR3 protein gets one entry after TCRdb re-called the reads with MiXCR. In the table there are approximately 74,000 distinct CDR3 sequences, about 40% of which are singletons. General study findings and limits: In two of eight donors, the top clonotype was HLA-C-restricted CMV-specific.

This clonotype was observed a handful of times. Its antigen is undetermined. The CDR3 is 18 residues long. V gave up 1 base and J gave up 4 bases, with 20 bases separating them. Germline values: CDR1 SGHVS, CDR2 FNYEAQ. The clonotype was recovered from a human donor in good health (CMV status not recorded). Some clones in this sample may be carry-over from other donors' samples. The chain couples TRBV7-6 to TRBJ2-1; D is undetermined. The starting material was CD8+ T cells from cultured PBMCs, obtained from culture after CMV antigen stimulation. The CDR3 bases are TGTGCCAGCAGCTTAGAAGGATACGGCGAAATGACTTACAATGAGCAGTTCTTC. Translated, it gives CASSLEGYGEMTYNEQFF.